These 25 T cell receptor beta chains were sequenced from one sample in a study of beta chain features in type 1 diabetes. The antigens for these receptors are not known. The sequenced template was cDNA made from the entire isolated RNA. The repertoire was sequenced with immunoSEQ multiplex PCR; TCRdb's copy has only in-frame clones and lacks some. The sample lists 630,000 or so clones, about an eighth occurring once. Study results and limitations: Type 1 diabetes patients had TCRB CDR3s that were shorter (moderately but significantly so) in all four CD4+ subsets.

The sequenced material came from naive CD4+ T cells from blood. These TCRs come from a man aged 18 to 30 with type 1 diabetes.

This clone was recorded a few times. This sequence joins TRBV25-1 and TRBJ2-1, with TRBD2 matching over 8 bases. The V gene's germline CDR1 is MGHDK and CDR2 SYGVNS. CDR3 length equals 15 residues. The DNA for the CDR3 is TGTGCGACAGCAAGACGGACTAGCTCGTACAATGAGCAGTTCTTC. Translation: CATARRTSSYNEQFF.

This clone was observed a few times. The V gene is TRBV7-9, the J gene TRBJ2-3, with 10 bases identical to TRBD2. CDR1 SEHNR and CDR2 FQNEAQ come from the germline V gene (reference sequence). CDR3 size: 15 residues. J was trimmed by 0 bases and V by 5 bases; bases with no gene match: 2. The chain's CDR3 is CASSGTSASTDTQYF. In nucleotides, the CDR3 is TGTGCCAGCAGCGGGACTAGCGCTAGCACAGATACGCAGTATTTT.

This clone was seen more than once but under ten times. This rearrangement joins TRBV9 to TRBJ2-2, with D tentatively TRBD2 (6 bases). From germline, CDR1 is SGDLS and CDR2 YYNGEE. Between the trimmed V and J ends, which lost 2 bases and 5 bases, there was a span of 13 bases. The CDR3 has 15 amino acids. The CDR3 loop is CASSVTGTSTGELFF. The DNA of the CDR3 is TGTGCCAGCAGCGTTACCGGGACTTCGACCGGGGAGCTGTTTTTT.

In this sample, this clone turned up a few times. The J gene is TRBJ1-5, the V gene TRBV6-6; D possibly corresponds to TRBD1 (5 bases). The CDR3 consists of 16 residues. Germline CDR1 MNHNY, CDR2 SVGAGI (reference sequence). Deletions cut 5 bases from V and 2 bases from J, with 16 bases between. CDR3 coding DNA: TGTGCCAGCAGTACAACGAGGGGAGACGGCAATCAGCCCCAGCATTTT. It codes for CASSTTRGDGNQPQHF.

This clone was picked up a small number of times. The CDR3, as DNA: TGTGCCAGCAGCCCCCGGGACAGGGAGAACACTGAAGCTTTCTTT. Amino acid sequence: CASSPRDRENTEAFF. The rearrangement links TRBV7-9 to TRBJ1-1, with 9 nucleotides matching TRBD1. The CDR3 loop spans 15 amino acids. J gave up 1 base and V 5 bases, and 5 bases lay outside the gene matches. Germline CDR1 is SEHNR and CDR2 is FQNEAQ (reference sequence).

DNA for the CDR3: TGTGCCAGCAGCACAACACGGGGAGGGAACACTGAAGCTTTCTTT. The encoded protein is CASSTTRGGNTEAFF. The chain uses TRBV7-2 and TRBJ1-1; D gene unclear. Germline CDR1 is SGHTA and CDR2 is FQGNSA. Trimming left V 5 bases short and J 1 base short, with 14 bases between. CDR3 length: 15 residues.

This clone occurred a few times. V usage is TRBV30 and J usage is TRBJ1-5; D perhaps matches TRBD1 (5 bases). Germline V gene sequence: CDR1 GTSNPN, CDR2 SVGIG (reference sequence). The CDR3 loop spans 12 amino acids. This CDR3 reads CRSGQGDQPQHF. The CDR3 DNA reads TGTAGATCAGGGCAGGGCGATCAGCCCCAGCATTTT.

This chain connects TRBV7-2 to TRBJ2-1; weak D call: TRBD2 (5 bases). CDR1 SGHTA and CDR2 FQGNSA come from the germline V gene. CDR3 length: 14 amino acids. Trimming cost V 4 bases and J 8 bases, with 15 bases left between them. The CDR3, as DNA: TGTGCCAGCAGCTCGCCACTAGGAGGCGATGAGCAGTTCTTC. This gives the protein CASSSPLGGDEQFF. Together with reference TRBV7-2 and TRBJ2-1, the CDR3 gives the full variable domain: GAGVSQSPSNKVTEKGKDVELRCDPISGHTALYWYRQSLGQGLEFLIYFQGNSAPDKSGLPSDRFSAERTGGSVSTLTIQRTQQEDSAVYLCASSSPLGGDEQFFGPGTRLTVL.

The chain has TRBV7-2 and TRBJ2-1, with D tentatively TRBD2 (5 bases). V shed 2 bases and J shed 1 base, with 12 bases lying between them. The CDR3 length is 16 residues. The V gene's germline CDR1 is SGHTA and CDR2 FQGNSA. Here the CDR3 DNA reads TGTGCCAGCAGCTTATATGAGGGCTTTTCCTACAATGAGCAGTTCTTC. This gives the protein CASSLYEGFSYNEQFF.

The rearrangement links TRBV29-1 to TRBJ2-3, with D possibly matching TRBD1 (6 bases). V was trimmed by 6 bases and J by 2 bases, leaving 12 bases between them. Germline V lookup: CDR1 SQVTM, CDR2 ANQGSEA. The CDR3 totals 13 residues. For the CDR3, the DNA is TGCAGCGTGCAGGGGATTTACACAGATACGCAGTATTTT. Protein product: CSVQGIYTDTQYF.

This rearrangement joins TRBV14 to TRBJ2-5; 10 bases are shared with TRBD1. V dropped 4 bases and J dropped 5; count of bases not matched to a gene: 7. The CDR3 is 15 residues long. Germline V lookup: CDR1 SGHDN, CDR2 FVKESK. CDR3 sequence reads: CASSRARDRGETQYF. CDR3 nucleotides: TGTGCCAGCAGCCGTGCGCGGGACAGGGGTGAGACCCAGTACTTC. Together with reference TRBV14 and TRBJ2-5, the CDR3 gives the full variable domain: EAGVTQFPSHSVIEKGQTVTLRCDPISGHDNLYWYRRVMGKEIKFLLHFVKESKQDESGMPNNRFLAERTGGTYSTLKVQPAELEDSGVYFCASSRARDRGETQYFGPGTRLLVL.

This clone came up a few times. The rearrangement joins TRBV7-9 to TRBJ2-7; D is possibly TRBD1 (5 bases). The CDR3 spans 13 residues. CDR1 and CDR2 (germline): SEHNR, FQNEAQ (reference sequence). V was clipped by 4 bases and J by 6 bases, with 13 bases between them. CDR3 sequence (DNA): TGTGCCAGCAGCTCTCAGACAGAAGCCGAGCAGTACTTC. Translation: CASSSQTEAEQYF.

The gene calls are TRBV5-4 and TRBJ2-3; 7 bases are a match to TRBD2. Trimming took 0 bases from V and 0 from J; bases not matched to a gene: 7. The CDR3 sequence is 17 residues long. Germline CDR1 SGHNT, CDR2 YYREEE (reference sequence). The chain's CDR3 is CASSLVSLAASTDTQYF. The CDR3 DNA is TGTGCCAGCAGCTTGGTATCGCTAGCGGCTAGCACAGATACGCAGTATTTT. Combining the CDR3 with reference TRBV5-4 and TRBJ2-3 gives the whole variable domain ETGVTQSPTHLIKTRGQQVTLRCSSQSGHNTVSWYQQALGQGPQFIFQYYREEENGRGNFPPRFSGLQFPNYSSELNVNALELDDSALYLCASSLVSLAASTDTQYFGPGTRLTVL.

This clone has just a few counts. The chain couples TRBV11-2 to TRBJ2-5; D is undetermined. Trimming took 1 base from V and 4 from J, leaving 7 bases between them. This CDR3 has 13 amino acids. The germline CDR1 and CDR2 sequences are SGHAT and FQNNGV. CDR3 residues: CASSLVVGETQYF. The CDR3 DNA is TGTGCCAGCAGCTTAGTAGTTGGAGAGACCCAGTACTTC.

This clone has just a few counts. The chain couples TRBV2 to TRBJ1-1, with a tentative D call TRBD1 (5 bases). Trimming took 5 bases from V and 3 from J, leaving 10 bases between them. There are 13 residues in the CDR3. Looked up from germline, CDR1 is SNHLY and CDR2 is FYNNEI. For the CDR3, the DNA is TGTGCCAGCAGTTGGGACCTCGACACTGAAGCTTTCTTT. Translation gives CASSWDLDTEAFF.

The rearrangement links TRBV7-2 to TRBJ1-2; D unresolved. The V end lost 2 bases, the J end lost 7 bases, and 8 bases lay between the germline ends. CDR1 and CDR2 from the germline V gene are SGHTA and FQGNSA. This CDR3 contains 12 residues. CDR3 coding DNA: TGTGCCAGCAGCTTATACTTATCTGGCTACACCTTC. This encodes CASSLYLSGYTF.

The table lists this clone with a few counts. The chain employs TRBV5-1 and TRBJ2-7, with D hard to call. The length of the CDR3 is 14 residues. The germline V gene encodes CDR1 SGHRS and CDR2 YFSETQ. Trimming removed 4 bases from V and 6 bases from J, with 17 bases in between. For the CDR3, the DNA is TGCGCCAGCAGCCCTAGTCCGTCTTTGGGCGAGCAGTACTTC. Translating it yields CASSPSPSLGEQYF.

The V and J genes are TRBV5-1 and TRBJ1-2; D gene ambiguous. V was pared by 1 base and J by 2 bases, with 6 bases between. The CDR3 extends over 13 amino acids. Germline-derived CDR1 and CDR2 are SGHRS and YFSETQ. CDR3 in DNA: TGCGCCAGCAGCTTGAGCAGAAACTATGGCTACACCTTC. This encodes CASSLSRNYGYTF.

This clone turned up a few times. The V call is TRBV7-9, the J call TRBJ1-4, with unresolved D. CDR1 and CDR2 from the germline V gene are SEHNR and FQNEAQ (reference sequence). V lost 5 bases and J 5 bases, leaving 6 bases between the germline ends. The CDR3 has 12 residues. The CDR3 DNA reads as TGTGCCAGCAGCCTCGGGAATGAAAAACTGTTTTTT. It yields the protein CASSLGNEKLFF. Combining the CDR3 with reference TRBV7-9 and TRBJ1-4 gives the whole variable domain DTGVSQNPRHKITKRGQNVTFRCDPISEHNRLYWYRQTLGQGPEFLTYFQNEAQLEKSRLLSDRFSAERPKGSFSTLEIQRTEQGDSAMYLCASSLGNEKLFFGSGTQLSVL.

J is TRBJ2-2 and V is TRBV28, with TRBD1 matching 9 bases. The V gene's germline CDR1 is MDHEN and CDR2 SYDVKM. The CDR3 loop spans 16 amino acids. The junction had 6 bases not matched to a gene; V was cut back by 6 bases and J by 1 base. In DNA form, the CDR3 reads TGTGCCAGCAGCGGGGGGACAGGGATGAACACCGGGGAGCTGTTTTTT. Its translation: CASSGGTGMNTGELFF.

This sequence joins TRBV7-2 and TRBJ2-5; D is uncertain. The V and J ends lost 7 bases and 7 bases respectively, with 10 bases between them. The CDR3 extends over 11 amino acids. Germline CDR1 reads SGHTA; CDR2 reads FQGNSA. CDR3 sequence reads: CASTAGGTQYF. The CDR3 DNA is TGTGCCAGCACCGCTGGTGGGACCCAGTACTTC.

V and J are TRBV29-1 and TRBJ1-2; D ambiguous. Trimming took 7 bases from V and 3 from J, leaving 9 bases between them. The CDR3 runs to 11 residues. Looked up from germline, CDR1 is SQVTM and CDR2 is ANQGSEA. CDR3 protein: CSAPTDYGYTF. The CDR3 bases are TGCAGCGCCCCGACGGACTATGGCTACACCTTC.

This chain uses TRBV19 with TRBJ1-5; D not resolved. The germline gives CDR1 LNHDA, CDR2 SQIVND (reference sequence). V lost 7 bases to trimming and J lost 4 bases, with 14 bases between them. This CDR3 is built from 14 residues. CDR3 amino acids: CASIMGVGNQPQHF. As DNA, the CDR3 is TGTGCCAGTATCATGGGAGTCGGAAATCAGCCCCAGCATTTT. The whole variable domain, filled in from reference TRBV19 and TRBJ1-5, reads DGGITQSPKYLFRKEGQNVTLSCEQNLNHDAMYWYRQDPGQGLRLIYYSQIVNDFQKGDIAEGYSVSREKKESFPLTVTSAQKNPTAFYLCASIMGVGNQPQHFGDGTRLSIL.

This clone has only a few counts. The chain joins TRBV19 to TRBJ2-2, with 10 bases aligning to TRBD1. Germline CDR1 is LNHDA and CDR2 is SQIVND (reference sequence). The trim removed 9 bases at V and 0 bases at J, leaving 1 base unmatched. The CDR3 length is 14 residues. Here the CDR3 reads CARGTGANTGELFF. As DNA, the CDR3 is TGTGCCAGGGGGACAGGGGCGAACACCGGGGAGCTGTTTTTT.

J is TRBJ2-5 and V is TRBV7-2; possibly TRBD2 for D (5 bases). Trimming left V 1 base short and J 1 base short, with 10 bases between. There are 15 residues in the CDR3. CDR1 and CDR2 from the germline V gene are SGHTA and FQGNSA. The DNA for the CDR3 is TGTGCCAGCAGCTTAGTGGGGAGCCCCCAAGAGACCCAGTACTTC. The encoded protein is CASSLVGSPQETQYF.